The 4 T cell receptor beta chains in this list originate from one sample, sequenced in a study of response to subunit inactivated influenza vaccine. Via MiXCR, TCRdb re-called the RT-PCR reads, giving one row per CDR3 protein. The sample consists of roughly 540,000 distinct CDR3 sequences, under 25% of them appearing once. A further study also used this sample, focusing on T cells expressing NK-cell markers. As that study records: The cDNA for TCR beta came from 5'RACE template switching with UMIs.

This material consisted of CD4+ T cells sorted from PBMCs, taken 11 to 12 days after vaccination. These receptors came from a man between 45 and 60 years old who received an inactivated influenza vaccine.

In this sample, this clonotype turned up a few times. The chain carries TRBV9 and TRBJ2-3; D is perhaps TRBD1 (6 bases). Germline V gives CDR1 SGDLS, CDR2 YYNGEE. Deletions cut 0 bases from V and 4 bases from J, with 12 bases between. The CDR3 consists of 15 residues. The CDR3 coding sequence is TGTGCCAGCAGCGTAGACGCAGGGGTGGCAGATACGCAGTATTTT. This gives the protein CASSVDAGVADTQYF.

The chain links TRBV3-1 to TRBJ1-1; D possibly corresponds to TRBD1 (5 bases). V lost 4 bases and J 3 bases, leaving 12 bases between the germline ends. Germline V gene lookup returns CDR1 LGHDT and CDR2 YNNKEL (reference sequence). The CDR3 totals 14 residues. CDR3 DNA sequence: TGTGCCAGCAGCCCACCCAGGGATTACACTGAAGCTTTCTTT. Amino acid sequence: CASSPPRDYTEAFF.

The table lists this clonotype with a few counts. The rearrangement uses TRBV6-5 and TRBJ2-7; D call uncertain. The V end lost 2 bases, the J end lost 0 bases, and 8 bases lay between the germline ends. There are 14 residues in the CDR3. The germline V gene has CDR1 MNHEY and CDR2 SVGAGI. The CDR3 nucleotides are TGTGCCAGCAGTTACGGGGTTTCCTCCTACGAGCAGTACTTC. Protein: CASSYGVSSYEQYF.

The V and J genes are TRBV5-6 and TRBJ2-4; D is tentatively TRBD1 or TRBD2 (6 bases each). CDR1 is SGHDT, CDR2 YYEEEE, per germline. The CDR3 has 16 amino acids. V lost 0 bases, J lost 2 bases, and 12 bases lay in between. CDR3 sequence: CASSLAGGRSKNIQYF. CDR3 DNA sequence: TGTGCCAGCAGCTTGGCCGGGGGCCGGTCCAAAAACATTCAGTACTTC. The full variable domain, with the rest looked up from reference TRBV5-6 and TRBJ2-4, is DAGVTQSPTHLIKTRGQQVTLRCSPKSGHDTVSWYQQALGQGPQFIFQYYEEEERQRGNFPDRFSGHQFPNYSSELNVNALLLGDSALYLCASSLAGGRSKNIQYFGAGTRLSVL.